One and the same sample provided the 11 T cell receptor beta chains below, sequenced in a study of Graves' ophthalmopathy and Graves' hyperthyroidism. From RNA, the CDR3 regions of TCR beta chains were amplified and sequenced. After a first-round RT-PCR with HTBI primers, a second-round multiplex PCR was run. TCRdb fed the multiplex PCR reads into MiXCR, producing one record per CDR3 protein. The data show approximately 330,000 distinct CDR3 sequences, about a sixth seen once. The sample was peripheral blood. These receptors all stem from an adult man with Graves' ophthalmopathy.

The table lists this clonotype with many counts. This rearrangement joins TRBV20-1 to TRBJ1-2, with 7 bases that match TRBD1. This CDR3 contains 14 residues. V lost 3 bases, J lost 6 bases, and 10 bases stayed unmatched. Looked up from germline, CDR1 is DFQATT and CDR2 is SNEGSKA (reference sequence). In nucleotides, the CDR3 is TGCAGTGCTAGTCTACAGGGGAGAAGAAATGGCTACACCTTC. Residues: CSASLQGRRNGYTF.

This clonotype was recorded at least ten times. The chain recombines TRBV28 with TRBJ1-1; TRBD1 matches at 8 bases. The germline V gene has CDR1 MDHEN and CDR2 SYDVKM. The CDR3 is 14 amino acids. V was pared by 8 bases and J by 1 base, with 6 bases of the junction left unmatched. CDR3 loop: CASRWTGQNTEAFF. The DNA for the CDR3 is TGTGCCAGCCGCTGGACAGGGCAGAACACTGAAGCTTTCTTT.

This clonotype was detected once. The chain employs TRBV7-9 and TRBJ2-5; no reliable D call. Germline V gives CDR1 SEHNR, CDR2 FQNEAQ (reference sequence). V lost 8 bases, J lost 0 bases, and 10 bases lay in between. This CDR3 has 13 amino acids. CDR3 sequence reads: CASRDKYQETQYF. DNA for the CDR3: TGTGCCAGCCGAGACAAATACCAAGAGACCCAGTACTTC.

This clonotype was detected ten times or more. This sequence joins TRBV2 and TRBJ1-5, with 9 positions matching TRBD1. The V and J ends lost 6 bases and 7 bases, in that order; junction bases with no gene match: 7. The germline gives CDR1 SNHLY, CDR2 FYNNEI. This CDR3 spans 14 amino acids. CDR3 nucleotide sequence: TGTGCCAGCAGGACAGGGGGGTCGGGACAGCCCCAGCATTTT. It codes for CASRTGGSGQPQHF. Full variable domain (outside the CDR3, taken from reference TRBV2 and TRBJ1-5): EPEVTQTPSHQVTQMGQEVILRCVPISNHLYFYWYRQILGQKVEFLVSFYNNEISEKSEIFDDQFSVERPDGSNFTLKIRSTKLEDSAMYFCASRTGGSGQPQHFGDGTRLSIL.

This clonotype came up many times. The chain is built from TRBV19 and TRBJ2-5; 9 bases are a match to TRBD2. The CDR3 extends over 19 amino acids. Germline CDR1 and CDR2: LNHDA and SQIVND (reference sequence). After removal of 1 base from V and 5 bases from J, the junction contained 17 bases not matched to a gene. CDR3 protein: CASSIGRTVIAGDLETQYF. CDR3 DNA sequence: TGTGCCAGTAGTATAGGACGGACAGTAATAGCGGGAGATCTGGAGACCCAGTACTTC.

This clonotype has more than one count but fewer than ten. V usage is TRBV29-1 and J usage is TRBJ1-2, with 8 bases that match TRBD1. The CDR3 extends over 13 amino acids. The trim removed 1 base at V and 7 bases at J, leaving 5 bases unmatched. The germline V gene encodes CDR1 SQVTM and CDR2 ANQGSEA. The CDR3 is CSVEGAGGGGYTF. For the CDR3, the DNA is TGCAGCGTTGAAGGGGCAGGGGGCGGTGGCTACACCTTC. Using reference TRBV29-1 and TRBJ1-2 for the parts outside the CDR3, the full variable domain is SAVISQKPSRDICQRGTSLTIQCQVDSQVTMMFWYRQQPGQSLTLIATANQGSEATYESGFVIDKFPISRPNLTFSTLTVSNMSPEDSSIYLCSVEGAGGGGYTFGSGTRLTVV.

This clonotype was counted many times. This rearrangement joins TRBV7-3 to TRBJ2-7; D possibly matches TRBD1 or TRBD2 (5 bases each). Germline CDR1 and CDR2: SGHTA and FQGTGA. There are 15 residues in the CDR3. The ends were cut back, 2 bases at V and 2 bases at J, with 13 bases in the middle. The CDR3 DNA follows: TGTGCCAGCAGCTTAGGGGGTGGCGGCACCTACGAGCAGTACTTC. Amino acids: CASSLGGGGTYEQYF.

This clonotype was picked up many times. The chain links TRBV4-3 to TRBJ2-5; weak D call: TRBD1 (6 bases). The germline V and J ends were trimmed by 1 base and 5 bases, with 14 bases remaining between them. The CDR3 has 15 residues. Germline V gives CDR1 LGHNA, CDR2 YSLEER. The CDR3, as DNA: TGCGCCAGCAGCCAAGGCTTCCGGGACACGGAGACCCAGTACTTC. This encodes CASSQGFRDTETQYF.

The chain uses TRBV20-1 and TRBJ2-7, with 10 bases matching TRBD2. Germline lookup yields CDR1 DFQATT and CDR2 SNEGSKA (reference sequence). Trimming took 6 bases from V and 2 from J; bases not matched to a gene: 4. The CDR3 is 13 residues long. CDR3 bases: TGCAGTGCCCCGAGCGGGAGGGCCTACGAGCAGTACTTC. Translation: CSAPSGRAYEQYF.

This clonotype was detected ten times or more. The chain carries TRBV14 and TRBJ2-7; tentatively, D is TRBD1 (5 bases). The V and J ends lost 4 bases and 4 bases respectively, with 17 bases between them. The CDR3 length is 15 residues. Germline lookup yields CDR1 SGHDN and CDR2 FVKESK. CDR3 in amino acids: CASSRFGRAGYEQYF. The DNA for the CDR3 is TGTGCCAGCAGCCGTTTCGGCAGGGCCGGATACGAGCAGTACTTC.

This clonotype has at least ten counts. The V call is TRBV7-8, the J call TRBJ1-1; D might be TRBD1 (6 bases). Germline V gene lookup returns CDR1 SGHVS and CDR2 FQNEAQ. This CDR3 is 14 amino acids long. Trimming shortened V by 8 bases and J by 4 bases, and 17 bases separated the two germline ends. CDR3 sequence reads: CASLGGGDGTEAFF. CDR3 coding DNA: TGTGCCAGCTTGGGAGGGGGTGATGGCACTGAAGCTTTCTTT.